These 3 T cell receptor beta chains were all obtained from the same sample, sequenced in a study of beta chain features in type 1 diabetes. Their antigens remain unidentified. Study-level results: There was a moderate but significant shortening of TCRB CDR3s in all four CD4+ subsets of Type 1 diabetes patients.

Expressed TCRB transcripts were sequenced after all isolated RNA was converted to cDNA. Some clones are missing from TCRdb's copy, which holds only in-frame ones; the method was immunoSEQ multiplex PCR. Of around 280,000 clones in the sample, 15% were seen once. The sample comprised naive CD4+ T cells from blood. These receptors all stem from a man younger than 35 with type 1 diabetes.

This clone showed up just a few times. The CDR3 DNA reads TGTGCCAGCAGCGTTCAGGGGGCGGACACTGAAGCTTTCTTT. Translation: CASSVQGADTEAFF. This chain links TRBV9 with TRBJ1-1, with 8 bases aligning to TRBD1. CDR1 is SGDLS and CDR2 is YYNGEE in the germline V gene. The junction had 3 bases not matched to a gene; V was cut back by 2 bases and J by 3 bases. The CDR3 has 14 residues.

In this sample, this clone turned up a few times. This sequence joins TRBV7-2 and TRBJ2-3; 13 nucleotides match TRBD2. Germline V CDR1 and CDR2: SGHTA, FQGNSA. V was pared by 3 bases and J by 6 bases, with 9 bases of the junction left unmatched. The CDR3 has 17 residues. This chain's CDR3 is CASSLTSGGSRGDTQYF. The CDR3 DNA is TGTGCCAGCAGCTTGACTAGCGGGGGGAGCCGGGGGGATACGCAGTATTTT.

There are a few counts of this clone. The V gene is TRBV5-1, the J gene TRBJ2-3; tentatively, D is TRBD1 (6 bases). CDR3 length equals 15 residues. V shed 4 bases and J shed 2 bases, with 14 bases lying between them. CDR1 and CDR2 (germline): SGHRS, YFSETQ. CDR3 nucleotide sequence: TGCGCCAGCAGCCTAAGGACAGTGGACACAGATACGCAGTATTTT. This sequence encodes CASSLRTVDTDTQYF.